The clone carrying this TCR beta chain occurred a few times. TCRdb fed the RT-PCR reads into MiXCR, producing one record per CDR3 protein. The table lists fewer than 800,000 distinct CDR3 sequences, 12% to 15% of them singletons. V dropped 4 bases and J dropped 1 base, with 12 bases sitting between them. This CDR3 region has 16 residues. Germline CDR1 KGHDR, CDR2 SFDVKD. Source material: memory CD4+ T cells from blood. The chain uses TRBV24-1 and TRBJ2-2, with D possibly being TRBD1 (6 bases). The TCR sequence derives from a female donor in good health, serving as a healthy control. CDR3 sequence reads: CATSDHADRNTGELFF. The CDR3 DNA reads as TGTGCCACCAGTGACCATGCGGACAGGAACACCGGGGAGCTGTTTTTT.